This paragraph covers one TCR beta chain sequence. Using its own MiXCR run on the 5' RACE reads, TCRdb lists one record per CDR3 protein. The sample gives about 55,000 distinct CDR3 sequences, 28% of which show up once; roughly 44% is in the top ten. These data belong to a study of T-cell memory formation after mild COVID-19. Study-wide background: Largely, TCR clusters stayed within a single donor.

CDR1 is DFQATT, CDR2 SNEGSKA, per germline (reference sequence). V was pared by 0 bases and J by 6 bases, with 8 bases between. The CDR3 spans 13 residues. Source material: PBMCs or a T cell subset sorted from them (not recorded which). This clonotype originated in a man aged 18 to 30 who had mild COVID-19 (a few samples of this study predate the infection). Cell type and time point are not known. The chain has TRBV20-1 and TRBJ2-2; either TRBD1 or TRBD2 may supply D (5 bases each). The CDR3 nucleotides are TGCAGTGCTAGAGACAGGGAGTCCGGGGAGCTGTTTTTT. This gives the protein CSARDRESGELFF.